The 26 T cell receptor beta chains in this list originate from one sample, sequenced in a study of cytomegalovirus exposure and HLA in healthy donors. Method: immunoSEQ multiplex PCR; TCRdb's copy keeps in-frame clones and lacks some. In the table there are roughly 80,000 clones, 93% of which are singletons. Sequenced material: PBMCs. The receptors here all came from a man younger than 35 in good health and CMV-seronegative.

The CDR3: CASSVGVTGGDYGYTF. The CDR3, as DNA: TGTGCCAGCAGCGTAGGGGTGACGGGAGGAGACTATGGCTACACCTTC. The chain carries TRBV9 and TRBJ1-2; D uncertain. This CDR3 has 16 residues. The V gene's germline CDR1 is SGDLS and CDR2 YYNGEE. V lost 0 bases to trimming and J lost 3 bases, with 15 bases between them.

The chain employs TRBV10-2 and TRBJ1-5; 9 bases are shared with TRBD1. V lost 3 bases to trimming and J lost 5 bases; unmatched junction nucleotides: 8. The CDR3 spans 16 residues. Per germline, CDR1 WSHSY and CDR2 SAAADI. CDR3 DNA sequence: TGCGCCAGCAGTGATTCGGACAGGGGCGCGGATCAGCCCCAGCATTTT. It encodes CASSDSDRGADQPQHF.

The chain is built from TRBV4-2 and TRBJ1-5; TRBD1 aligns across 7 bases. The CDR3 length is 14 residues. V lost 3 bases to trimming and J lost 3 bases; unmatched junction nucleotides: 2. Looked up from germline, CDR1 is LGHNA and CDR2 is YNFKEQ. The CDR3, as DNA: TGTGCCAGCAGCCATGACAGGGCCAATCAGCCCCAGCATTTT. Amino acids: CASSHDRANQPQHF.

V and J are TRBV7-2 and TRBJ1-2; 12 nucleotides line up with TRBD1. The germline gives CDR1 SGHTA, CDR2 FQGNSA. This CDR3 is built from 17 residues. Trimming cost V 3 bases and J 0 bases; bases outside gene matches: 5. DNA for the CDR3: TGTGCCAGCAGCTTCGTCGGGACAGGGGGCTCTAACTATGGCTACACCTTC. It encodes CASSFVGTGGSNYGYTF.

The chain uses TRBV5-1 and TRBJ1-6; D gene unclear. The length of the CDR3 is 16 residues. Germline V gene sequence: CDR1 SGHRS, CDR2 YFSETQ. V was clipped by 0 bases and J by 0 bases, with 7 bases between them. The CDR3 region has the DNA TGCGCCAGCAGCTTGGGTGGGAGCTCCTATAATTCACCCCTCCACTTT. It translates to CASSLGGSSYNSPLHF.

The chain is built from TRBV19 and TRBJ1-2; D unclear. Germline V gene data show CDR1 as LNHDA and CDR2 as SQIVND (reference sequence). CDR3 length: 13 residues. V gave up 5 bases and J gave up 5 bases, with 12 bases separating them. CDR3 sequence (DNA): TGTGCCAGTAGTCCTACGACAAAGTATGGCTACACCTTC. Its protein is CASSPTTKYGYTF.

A single count supports this clone. The chain couples TRBV18 to TRBJ1-3; D possibly corresponds to TRBD1 (6 bases). CDR3 length equals 13 residues. Trimming pared 6 bases from V and 1 base from J, leaving 7 bases between. CDR1 and CDR2 (germline): KGHSH, LQKENI. The CDR3 reads CASSTGSGNTIYF. Written as DNA, the CDR3 is TGTGCCAGCTCGACAGGATCTGGAAACACCATATATTTT.

The J gene is TRBJ1-1, the V gene TRBV15; 9 bases map to TRBD1. The CDR3 covers 14 residues. The germline V gene encodes CDR1 LNHNV and CDR2 YYDKDF (reference sequence). With 0 bases clipped from V and 7 bases from J, the junction kept 3 bases outside the gene matches. The CDR3 DNA is TGTGCCACCAGCAGAGATTGGGGACAGGGTGAAGCTTTCTTT. This sequence encodes CATSRDWGQGEAFF. The full variable domain, in which reference TRBV15 and TRBJ1-1 provide the parts outside the CDR3, is DAMVIQNPRYQVTQFGKPVTLSCSQTLNHNVMYWYQQKSSQAPKLLFHYYDKDFNNEADTPDNFQSRRPNTSFCFLDIRSPGLGDTAMYLCATSRDWGQGEAFFGQGTRLTVV.

The genes are TRBV7-9 and TRBJ2-1; TRBD1 might be the D (6 bases). Germline CDR1 SEHNR, CDR2 FQNEAQ (reference sequence). The CDR3 is 13 amino acids. V lost 5 bases to trimming and J lost 6 bases, with 11 bases between them. The CDR3 DNA reads as TGTGCCAGCAGCCCAAGGGGGTTCAATGAGCAGTTCTTC. Translated: CASSPRGFNEQFF.

The CDR3 DNA is TGTGCCAGCAGGAATTTCAGGGCGTCTAACTATGGCTACACCTTC. This sequence encodes CASRNFRASNYGYTF. The V gene is TRBV21-1, the J gene TRBJ1-2; TRBD1 is the table's D call, not checked against the DNA. TRBV21-1 counts as a pseudogene. CDR3 size: 15 residues.

This chain connects TRBV6-5 to TRBJ1-5; D gene unclear. V lost 5 bases, J lost 5 bases, and 10 bases lay in between. The length of the CDR3 is 13 residues. The germline V gene has CDR1 MNHEY and CDR2 SVGAGI. Here the CDR3 reads CASSASGDQPQHF. The DNA for the CDR3 is TGTGCCAGCAGTGCCAGTGGAGATCAGCCCCAGCATTTT.

J is TRBJ2-2 and V is TRBV27; 8 nucleotides line up with TRBD2. CDR3 length equals 13 residues. From germline, CDR1 is MNHEY and CDR2 SMNVEV (reference sequence). V gave up 5 bases and J gave up 8 bases; unmatched junction bases: 4. Here the CDR3 DNA reads TGTGCCAGCAGTCCTTTAGCGGGGGGGGAGCTGTTTTTT. Translating gives CASSPLAGGELFF.

J is TRBJ2-7 and V is TRBV7-6, with 8 bases that match TRBD1. The CDR3 is 13 amino acids. Germline assignment: CDR1 SGHVS and CDR2 FNYEAQ. V gave up 5 bases and J gave up 4 bases; unmatched junction bases: 4. As DNA, the CDR3 is TGTGCCAGCAGCGAGAGGACAGGGTACGAGCAGTACTTC. Translating gives CASSERTGYEQYF.

The chain uses TRBV5-5 and TRBJ2-7, with 8 bases identical to TRBD2. V was pared by 0 bases and J by 1 base, with 3 bases of the junction left unmatched. The CDR3 sequence is 15 residues long. The germline gives CDR1 SGHKS, CDR2 YYEKEE (reference sequence). The CDR3 nucleotides are TGTGCCAGCAGCTTGGGGGCTAGCGGGTCCTACGAGCAGTACTTC. This sequence encodes CASSLGASGSYEQYF. The full variable domain, in which reference TRBV5-5 and TRBJ2-7 provide the parts outside the CDR3, is DAGVTQSPTHLIKTRGQQVTLRCSPISGHKSVSWYQQVLGQGPQFIFQYYEKEERGRGNFPDRFSARQFPNYSSELNVNALLLGDSALYLCASSLGASGSYEQYFGPGTRLTVT.

The chain uses TRBV19 and TRBJ1-4; TRBD1 might be the D (5 bases). Germline loops: CDR1 LNHDA, CDR2 SQIVND (reference sequence). The CDR3 extends over 15 amino acids. V gave up 5 bases and J gave up 0 bases, with 10 bases separating them. The CDR3 reads CASSVQGPTNEKLFF. DNA of the CDR3: TGTGCCAGTAGTGTCCAGGGCCCAACTAATGAAAAACTGTTTTTT.

In its sample, this clone was seen once. Here the CDR3 reads CASLRTGGHEQFF. The DNA for the CDR3 is TGTGCCAGTCTACGAACGGGGGGGCACGAGCAGTTCTTC. The V gene is TRBV5-4, the J gene TRBJ2-1, with 8 bases identical to TRBD2. The trim removed 8 bases at V and 10 bases at J, leaving 11 bases unmatched. Germline CDR1 SGHNT, CDR2 YYREEE (reference sequence). The CDR3 extends over 13 amino acids.

The chain combines TRBV19 with TRBJ2-1; TRBD2 aligns across 10 bases. The CDR3 covers 16 residues. Trimming took 3 bases from V and 3 from J; bases not matched to a gene: 5. CDR1 is LNHDA, CDR2 SQIVND, per germline (reference sequence). The CDR3 protein is CASSIAASGGYNEQFF. The CDR3 nucleotides are TGTGCCAGTAGTATCGCTGCTAGCGGGGGCTACAATGAGCAGTTCTTC.

J is TRBJ2-4 and V is TRBV5-6; 11 positions agree with TRBD1. The length of the CDR3 is 19 residues. The J segment lost 0 bases and the V segment lost 5 bases, leaving 13 bases of the junction unmatched. Germline V gene lookup returns CDR1 SGHDT and CDR2 YYEEEE. In nucleotides, the CDR3 is TGTGCCAGCAGTTCCTGGACAGGGGGCGGGCTACTAGCCAAAAACATTCAGTACTTC. It encodes CASSSWTGGGLLAKNIQYF.

The gene calls are TRBV30 and TRBJ2-7; 11 nucleotides match TRBD1. Germline V lookup: CDR1 GTSNPN, CDR2 SVGIG (reference sequence). Losses at the gene ends were 3 bases for V and 3 bases for J; bases not matched to a gene: 1. This CDR3 has 13 residues. CDR3 sequence: CAWSGTGGYEQYF. CDR3 in DNA: TGTGCCTGGAGCGGGACAGGGGGCTACGAGCAGTACTTC.

This chain uses TRBV10-3 with TRBJ1-6; D may be TRBD1 (6 bases). V lost 6 bases and J lost 9, with 18 bases in between. This CDR3 has 15 residues. The germline V gene has CDR1 ENHRY and CDR2 SYGVKD. For the CDR3, the DNA is TGTGCCATCAGAGGGGGGGGTAGGGTCCCTTCACCCCTCCACTTT. Its protein is CAIRGGGRVPSPLHF.

V and J are TRBV30 and TRBJ1-1; 7 positions match TRBD1. Trimming cost V 4 bases and J 0 bases; bases outside gene matches: 8. This CDR3 comprises 15 residues. Germline values: CDR1 GTSNPN, CDR2 SVGIG (reference sequence). Written as DNA, the CDR3 is TGTGCCTGGATCCGGGACAGCCAGATGAACACTGAAGCTTTCTTT. This encodes CAWIRDSQMNTEAFF.

This rearrangement joins TRBV2 to TRBJ2-3, with unresolved D. Germline CDR1 SNHLY, CDR2 FYNNEI. V gave up 6 bases and J gave up 8 bases, with 9 bases separating them. This CDR3 has 11 residues. In DNA, the CDR3 is TGTGCCAGCAGCCTACCGGGTACGCAGTATTTT. Translation: CASSLPGTQYF.

The chain has TRBV7-2 and TRBJ2-1; 8 bases match TRBD2. Germline loops: CDR1 SGHTA, CDR2 FQGNSA. The CDR3 runs to 16 residues. The ends lost 5 bases at V and 4 bases at J; junction bases unmatched: 10. CDR3 DNA sequence: TGTGCCAGCAGCACTTACCGGGGGGGCGGGTACAATGAGCAGTTCTTC. Encoded protein: CASSTYRGGGYNEQFF.

This chain links TRBV15 with TRBJ2-2; tentatively, D is TRBD1 (5 bases). V shed 3 bases and J shed 3 bases, with 5 bases lying between them. Germline assignment: CDR1 LNHNV and CDR2 YYDKDF (reference sequence). This CDR3 is 13 amino acids long. CDR3 bases: TGTGCCACCAGCAGCAGGGACACCGGGGAGCTGTTTTTT. Amino acids: CATSSRDTGELFF.

The chain employs TRBV21-1 and TRBJ1-5. TRBV21-1 corresponds to a pseudogene. There are 16 residues in the CDR3. DNA for the CDR3: TGTGCCAGCAGCAAAGAAATCAGGGAGGGAAATCAGCCCCAGCATTTT. This gives the protein CASSKEIREGNQPQHF.

The chain combines TRBV5-1 with TRBJ2-5; TRBD1 matches 9 bases. Germline V gene data show CDR1 as SGHRS and CDR2 as YFSETQ. J lost 5 bases, V lost 4 bases, and 9 bases had no gene match. The CDR3 is 15 amino acids. CDR3 sequence (DNA): TGCGCCAGCAGCCCCTCCGGGACAGGGTACGAGACCCAGTACTTC. It encodes CASSPSGTGYETQYF.